This T cell receptor (beta chain) came from a study of T cells after yellow fever vaccination. This clonotype appeared many times. Its matching antigen is unknown. Notes on the study in general: Among all clonotypes, a small share was observed in both CD4 and CD8 compartments. Sorted repertoires could include abundant contaminating clonotypes from bulk cells.

The CDR3 has 13 amino acids. V lost 5 bases to trimming and J lost 4 bases; unmatched junction nucleotides: 3. As TCR cDNA was made by 5'RACE template switching, a universal primer site and UMIs were added. A single record per CDR3 protein comes from TCRdb applying MiXCR to the 5' RACE reads. The sample has 300,000 to 400,000 distinct CDR3 sequences, around a tenth seen once. This specimen was CD4+ T cells sorted from PBMCs, taken 45 days after the yellow fever booster vaccination. The chain couples TRBV12-3 or TRBV12-4 to TRBJ1-2, with TRBD1 matching over 8 bases. This TCR came from a young man who received the YFV17D yellow fever vaccine. The CDR3 bases are TGTGCCAGCAGTAAAGGACAGGGCTATGGCTACACCTTC. Translating gives CASSKGQGYGYTF.